The 21 T cell receptor beta chains given below trace back to one sample, sequenced in a study of T-cell reconstitution after alpha-beta-depleted transplantation in children. Using unique molecular identifiers, the investigators prepared the TCRbeta library. Using its own MiXCR run on the PCR reads, TCRdb lists one record per CDR3 protein. The table records about 480,000 distinct CDR3 sequences, around 13% of them present only once. Material: PBMCs from the stem cell graft donor, obtained from the stem cell graft. These receptors all stem from a human donor who donated a stem cell graft to a child with combined immunodeficiency.

This clonotype occurred many times. The genes are TRBV10-3 and TRBJ1-3, with D uncertain. The CDR3 runs 14 residues. V lost 6 bases, J lost 0 bases, and 9 bases lay in between. CDR1 is ENHRY, CDR2 SYGVKD, per germline. For the CDR3, the DNA is TGTGCCATCAGACCCGACGACTCTGGAAACACCATATATTTT. Protein: CAIRPDDSGNTIYF.

In its sample, this clonotype was seen a few times. The chain is built from TRBV12-3 or TRBV12-4 and TRBJ2-1; TRBD1 agrees at 10 bases. The CDR3 runs to 15 residues. V lost 6 bases, J lost 7 bases, and 9 bases stayed unmatched. DNA for the CDR3: TGTGCCAGCAGCCCCCCGGGACAGGGGTTAAATGAGCAGTTCTTC. Translated: CASSPPGQGLNEQFF.

This clonotype showed up just a few times. The rearrangement uses TRBV5-1 and TRBJ2-2; D is unclear. Germline CDR1 reads SGHRS; CDR2 reads YFSETQ. The V and J ends lost 7 bases and 6 bases respectively, with 16 bases between them. This CDR3 is built from 14 residues. The CDR3 loop is CASYAAANAGELFF. Written as DNA, the CDR3 is TGCGCCAGCTATGCTGCTGCTAACGCCGGGGAGCTGTTTTTT.

The rearrangement links TRBV12-3 or TRBV12-4 to TRBJ2-1, with TRBD1 as a possible D gene (6 bases). The length of the CDR3 is 18 residues. Trimming removed 5 bases from V and 0 bases from J, with 20 bases in between. The CDR3 region is CASSPPGGSLSSYNEQFF. The CDR3, as DNA: TGTGCCAGCAGTCCTCCTGGGGGCTCTTTGAGCTCCTACAATGAGCAGTTCTTC.

The chain links TRBV5-1 to TRBJ2-1, with D perhaps being TRBD1 or TRBD2 (5 bases each). CDR3 length: 16 amino acids. Germline V gene data show CDR1 as SGHRS and CDR2 as YFSETQ. The V and J ends lost 0 bases and 2 bases respectively, with 12 bases between them. The CDR3 region is CASSLEWGLTYNEQFF. The CDR3, as DNA: TGCGCCAGCAGCTTGGAATGGGGGTTGACCTACAATGAGCAGTTCTTC.

This clonotype was observed a handful of times. The J gene is TRBJ2-7, the V gene TRBV12-3 or TRBV12-4; D remains unclear. This CDR3 spans 12 amino acids. V lost 5 bases to trimming and J lost 0 bases, with 5 bases between them. The CDR3, as DNA: TGTGCCAGCAGTGCTAGCTCCTACGAGCAGTACTTC. This encodes CASSASSYEQYF.

This clonotype was counted ten times or more. CDR3 sequence: CSVEEGSSYEQYF. CDR3 sequence (DNA): TGCAGCGTTGAAGAGGGATCCTCCTACGAGCAGTACTTC. This sequence joins TRBV29-1 and TRBJ2-7; no clear D gene. Germline values: CDR1 SQVTM, CDR2 ANQGSEA. CDR3 length equals 13 residues. The V and J ends lost 0 bases and 0 bases respectively, with 6 bases between them.

This clonotype has more than one count but fewer than ten. This chain connects TRBV12-3 or TRBV12-4 to TRBJ1-6, with 7 bases fitting TRBD1. With 4 bases clipped from V and 9 bases from J, the junction kept 6 bases outside the gene matches. CDR3 size: 14 residues. Here the CDR3 reads CASSSARGASPLHF. The CDR3, as DNA: TGTGCCAGCAGTTCGGCCAGGGGGGCTTCACCCCTCCACTTT.

The rearrangement uses TRBV6-1 and TRBJ1-6, with a weak D call TRBD1 (6 bases). V was cut by 6 bases and J by 13 bases, with 22 bases left in between. The germline gives CDR1 MNHNS, CDR2 SASEGT. The CDR3 is made up of 15 amino acids. CDR3: CASSETGHAVSPLHF. The CDR3 DNA reads TGTGCCAGCAGCGAAACGGGACATGCGGTGAGTCCCCTCCACTTT.

This clonotype was found a few times. The chain links TRBV12-3 or TRBV12-4 to TRBJ1-2; D is undetermined. The CDR3 is 14 residues long. Between the trimmed V and J ends, which lost 5 bases and 8 bases, there was a span of 18 bases. CDR3 in amino acids: CASSPPSRGSGYTF. CDR3 sequence (DNA): TGTGCCAGCAGTCCGCCTTCCCGGGGTAGCGGCTACACCTTC.

The chain links TRBV4-1 to TRBJ2-7, with no clear D. V was pared by 0 bases and J by 1 base, with 10 bases between. This CDR3 spans 15 amino acids. CDR1 MGHRA and CDR2 YSYEKL come from the germline V gene. The DNA for the CDR3 is TGCGCCAGCAGCCAAGATCCGGTCAGTTCCTACGAGCAGTACTTC. It codes for CASSQDPVSSYEQYF.

The rearrangement joins TRBV24-1 to TRBJ2-4; TRBD2 might be the D (5 bases). CDR3 length: 15 amino acids. Trimming pared 4 bases from V and 0 bases from J, leaving 9 bases between. Looked up from germline, CDR1 is KGHDR and CDR2 is SFDVKD. The CDR3 DNA reads as TGTGCCACCAGTGACCCCAGCGGAGCCAAAAACATTCAGTACTTC. Translating gives CATSDPSGAKNIQYF.

This clonotype has only a few counts. The chain employs TRBV7-2 and TRBJ2-4; 11 bases map to TRBD1. J lost 7 bases, V lost 1 base, and 6 bases had no gene match. This CDR3 region has 16 residues. CDR1 is SGHTA and CDR2 is FQGNSA in the germline V gene. The DNA for the CDR3 is TGTGCCAGCAGCTTAGGGGGGACAGGGGGGATGAACATTCAGTACTTC. This gives the protein CASSLGGTGGMNIQYF.

This clonotype has only one observation. This chain joins TRBV28 and TRBJ2-1; D perhaps matches TRBD2 (6 bases). Trimming removed 6 bases from V and 3 bases from J, with 15 bases in between. Germline lookup yields CDR1 MDHEN and CDR2 SYDVKM. The length of the CDR3 is 15 residues. The CDR3 region is CASRRRGELYNEQFF. The CDR3, as DNA: TGTGCCAGCAGAAGGCGGGGAGAACTCTACAATGAGCAGTTCTTC.

In this sample, this clonotype turned up many times. J is TRBJ2-2 and V is TRBV29-1; D may correspond to TRBD1 or TRBD2 (5 bases each). The germline CDR1 and CDR2 sequences are SQVTM and ANQGSEA. The length of the CDR3 is 14 residues. Trimming left V 3 bases short and J 0 bases short, with 8 bases between. In DNA form, the CDR3 reads TGCAGCGTTGATGGGACGTCGAACACCGGGGAGCTGTTTTTT. The encoded protein is CSVDGTSNTGELFF.

This clonotype has a handful of counts. The J gene is TRBJ2-1, the V gene TRBV5-6; 8 bases agree with TRBD1. Looked up from germline, CDR1 is SGHDT and CDR2 is YYEEEE. J was trimmed by 6 bases and V by 0 bases; bases with no gene match: 8. The length of the CDR3 is 16 residues. CDR3: CASSLDVTGEVNEQFF. The CDR3 bases are TGTGCCAGCAGCTTGGATGTGACAGGGGAAGTCAATGAGCAGTTCTTC.

On this clonotype itself: This is likely a read error, given that the CDR3 carries no conserved phenylalanine or tryptophan at its end. V usage is TRBV15 and J usage is TRBJ1-1; D unclear. The length of the CDR3 is 14 residues. Trimming left V 5 bases short and J 5 bases short, with 15 bases between. CDR1 is LNHNV and CDR2 is YYDKDF in the germline V gene (reference sequence). The CDR3 loop is CATSSPQLLTEAFS. The DNA of the CDR3 is TGTGCCACCAGCTCACCCCAATTGCTTACTGAAGCTTTCTCT.

CDR3: CASSKRQTRDGYTF. DNA of the CDR3: TGTGCCAGCAGCAAGCGACAGACCAGGGATGGCTACACCTTC. The J gene is TRBJ1-2, the V gene TRBV7-9; weak D call: TRBD1 (5 bases). Germline CDR1 is SEHNR and CDR2 is FQNEAQ (reference sequence). V was trimmed by 5 bases and J by 6 bases, leaving 16 bases between them. The CDR3 has 14 amino acids.

This clonotype was counted ten times or more. This chain uses TRBV28 with TRBJ2-7; 8 bases map to TRBD2. The CDR3 is made up of 15 amino acids. Germline V gene lookup returns CDR1 MDHEN and CDR2 SYDVKM. V gave up 2 bases and J gave up 6 bases; unmatched junction bases: 9. The CDR3 DNA reads as TGTGCCAGCAGTTTACCCGGGACTAGACGGTCCGAGCAGTACTTC. Translated: CASSLPGTRRSEQYF.

This clonotype was counted a few times. The rearrangement uses TRBV20-1 and TRBJ2-1; the D gene could be TRBD1 or TRBD2 (5 bases each). V was cut by 1 base and J by 0 bases, with 19 bases left in between. The CDR3 length is 18 residues. Per germline, CDR1 DFQATT and CDR2 SNEGSKA (reference sequence). The CDR3 coding sequence is TGCAGTGCTAGAGCCCGAGGGGTACCCGCGAGCTCCTACAATGAGCAGTTCTTC. The encoded protein is CSARARGVPASSYNEQFF.

In its sample, this clonotype was seen a few times. The chain is built from TRBV5-1 and TRBJ2-7; D may be TRBD2 (5 bases). The CDR3 consists of 15 residues. Trimming stripped 0 bases from V and 2 bases from J, with 12 bases between. CDR1 is SGHRS, CDR2 YFSETQ, per germline. The CDR3 spells CASSLEGSATYEQYF. CDR3 in DNA: TGCGCCAGCAGCTTGGAAGGTAGCGCAACCTACGAGCAGTACTTC. The complete variable domain, with remaining parts taken from reference TRBV5-1 and TRBJ2-7, reads KAGVTQTPRYLIKTRGQQVTLSCSPISGHRSVSWYQQTPGQGLQFLFEYFSETQRNKGNFPGRFSGRQFSNSRSEMNVSTLELGDSALYLCASSLEGSATYEQYFGPGTRLTVT.